The rows below give T cell receptor beta chains drawn from one sample of a study of early T cells in non-severe SARS-CoV-2 infection. TCRdb fed the 5' RACE reads into MiXCR, producing one record per CDR3 protein. The sample includes 30,000 to 35,000 distinct CDR3 sequences, around 6.8% seen only once; the top ten take around an eighth. This specimen was whole blood, taken at baseline. The receptors were gathered from an adult who was a healthcare worker with PCR-confirmed SARS-CoV-2 infection or an uninfected control (not recorded which). Both conserved end residues are part of each CDR3. A D gene is named only where the DNA matches it firmly. A row's size may be missing; if present it is once, few, many or a size class.

j_call | clone_size | d_call | v_call | cdr3_nt | cdr3_aa
TRBJ2-7 | - | - | TRBV6-1 | TGTGCCAGCAGTGAATTCTTCCCGGAGCAGTACTTC | CASSEFFPEQYF
TRBJ2-4 | many | TRBD2 | TRBV6-1 | TGTGCCACCGACTGGCCTAGCGGGAACGTAGCCAAAAACATTCAGTACTTC | CATDWPSGNVAKNIQYF
TRBJ2-1 | many | - | TRBV5-5 | TGTGCCAGCAGCCTAATGGGGGAGCTCACCTACAATGAGCAGTTCTTC | CASSLMGELTYNEQFF
TRBJ2-5 | few | TRBD1 | TRBV29-1 | TGCAGCGTTACAGGGGGAGGAGAGACCCAGTACTTC | CSVTGGGETQYF
TRBJ1-2 | - | TRBD1 | TRBV6-1 | TGTGCCAGCAGTGACCGGGACAGGGTCGCCTATGGCTACACCTTC | CASSDRDRVAYGYTF
TRBJ1-2 | - | - | TRBV30 | TGTGCCTGGAGTTTCGCGGGTGGCTACACCTTC | CAWSFAGGYTF
TRBJ1-5 | many | - | TRBV6-5 | TGTGCCAGCAGTTACTCAAAGAATCAGCCCCAGCATTTT | CASSYSKNQPQHF
TRBJ2-5 | - | - | TRBV6-1 | TGTGCCAGCCACCCCAAGTCGGGGGAGTACCAAGAGACCCAGTACTTC | CASHPKSGEYQETQYF
TRBJ2-3 | many | - | TRBV13 | TGTGCCAGCAGCAACCGGGACACTAGCACAGATACGCAGTATTTT | CASSNRDTSTDTQYF
TRBJ2-1 | - | - | TRBV5-1 | TGCGCCAGCAGCTTGGCTTGGATAGGGAAAACTAAGAATGAGCAGTTCTTC | CASSLAWIGKTKNEQFF
TRBJ2-5 | few | - | TRBV4-2 | TGTGCCAGCAGCCTAGAGACGACAGGTAGTGCGGAGACCCAGTACTTC | CASSLETTGSAETQYF
TRBJ2-7 | - | TRBD1 | TRBV7-9 | TGTGCCAGCAGCTTAACCGGGACAGGGTCTTACGAGCAGTACTTC | CASSLTGTGSYEQYF
TRBJ2-7 | few | - | TRBV19 | TGTGCCAGTTCGACAGGCTACGAGCAGTACTTC | CASSTGYEQYF
TRBJ1-1 | - | - | TRBV6-2/TRBV6-3 | TGTGCCAGCGTTCGGCACACAACCAACACTGAAGCTTTCTTT | CASVRHTTNTEAFF
TRBJ2-5 | many | TRBD2 | TRBV4-3 | TGCGCCAGCACCCAAACTAGCGGGAGGGGAGAGACCCAGTACTTC | CASTQTSGRGETQYF
TRBJ1-1 | - | TRBD1 | TRBV2 | TGTGCCAGCAGCCGGGACAGGGTGTCTGAAGCTTTCTTT | CASSRDRVSEAFF
TRBJ1-5 | - | - | TRBV20-1 | TGCAGTGCTAGACTGCCCGGTGGGATCAATCAGCCCCAGCATTTT | CSARLPGGINQPQHF
TRBJ1-1 | many | - | TRBV18 | TGTGCCAGCTCACCCCAACGGACAGCGAACACTGAAGCTTTCTTT | CASSPQRTANTEAFF
TRBJ1-3 | many | - | TRBV5-5 | TGTGCCAGCAGCGCCGGGACACACTCTGGAAACACCATATATTTT | CASSAGTHSGNTIYF
TRBJ2-1 | many | - | TRBV29-1 | TGCAGCGTTGGACACTCAGAGTCGGATTACAATGAGCAGTTCTTC | CSVGHSESDYNEQFF
TRBJ2-7 | many | - | TRBV4-1 | TGCGCCAGCAGCCAAACAGAGATTGGAGGGGAACGAATCTACGAGCAGTACTTC | CASSQTEIGGERIYEQYF
TRBJ2-3 | - | - | TRBV27 | TGTGCCAGCCAGAGGGGTATCACAGATACGCAGTATTTT | CASQRGITDTQYF
TRBJ2-2 | many | TRBD2 | TRBV12-3/TRBV12-4 | TGTGCCAGCAGTTTCCGACTAGCCCAATGGAAGAACACCGGGGAGCTGTTTTTT | CASSFRLAQWKNTGELFF
TRBJ2-7 | - | - | TRBV12-3/TRBV12-4 | TGTGCCAGCAGTTTTTTGCAAATTCCCTACGAGCAGTACTTC | CASSFLQIPYEQYF
TRBJ2-4 | - | - | TRBV30 | TGTGCCTGGAGGGACTCAACAGTTTCCAAAAACATTCAGTACTTC | CAWRDSTVSKNIQYF
TRBJ2-1 | few | - | TRBV12-3/TRBV12-4 | TGTGCCAGCAGTTTGTTTATACTGGCCCTAAGTAGCAATGAGCAGTTCTTC | CASSLFILALSSNEQFF
TRBJ2-1 | many | TRBD2 | TRBV11-2 | TGTGCCAGCAGCTTAGAAATGGGGGCTAGCGGGGAGCAGTTCTTC | CASSLEMGASGEQFF
TRBJ2-1 | medium-sized | - | TRBV9 | TGTGCCAGCAGCGCCCGAGCGAGCGCAGACAATGAGCAGTTCTTC | CASSARASADNEQFF
TRBJ2-7 | many | TRBD1 | TRBV6-2/TRBV6-3 | TGTGCCAGCAGTTACGGGGACAGGGGGTCTGACGAGCAGTACTTC | CASSYGDRGSDEQYF
TRBJ1-2 | many | TRBD1 | TRBV7-2 | TGTGCCAGCAGCGCCAGGACAGGGATCTATGGCTACACCTTC | CASSARTGIYGYTF
TRBJ1-5 | - | - | TRBV7-9 | TGTGCCAGCAGCTTAGGTGGGGCTCGCTATCAGCCCCAGCATTTT | CASSLGGARYQPQHF